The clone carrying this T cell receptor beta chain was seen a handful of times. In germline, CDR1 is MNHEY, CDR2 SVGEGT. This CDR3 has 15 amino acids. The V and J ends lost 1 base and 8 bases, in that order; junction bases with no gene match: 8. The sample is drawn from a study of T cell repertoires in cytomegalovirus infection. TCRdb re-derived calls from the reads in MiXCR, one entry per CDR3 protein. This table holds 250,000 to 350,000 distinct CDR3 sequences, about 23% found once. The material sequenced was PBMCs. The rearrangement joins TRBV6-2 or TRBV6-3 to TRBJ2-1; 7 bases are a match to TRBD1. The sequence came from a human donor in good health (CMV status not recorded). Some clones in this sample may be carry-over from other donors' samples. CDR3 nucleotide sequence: TGTGCCAGCAGTTACTTCGGCAGGGGGAGCGATGAGCAGTTCTTC. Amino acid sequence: CASSYFGRGSDEQFF.